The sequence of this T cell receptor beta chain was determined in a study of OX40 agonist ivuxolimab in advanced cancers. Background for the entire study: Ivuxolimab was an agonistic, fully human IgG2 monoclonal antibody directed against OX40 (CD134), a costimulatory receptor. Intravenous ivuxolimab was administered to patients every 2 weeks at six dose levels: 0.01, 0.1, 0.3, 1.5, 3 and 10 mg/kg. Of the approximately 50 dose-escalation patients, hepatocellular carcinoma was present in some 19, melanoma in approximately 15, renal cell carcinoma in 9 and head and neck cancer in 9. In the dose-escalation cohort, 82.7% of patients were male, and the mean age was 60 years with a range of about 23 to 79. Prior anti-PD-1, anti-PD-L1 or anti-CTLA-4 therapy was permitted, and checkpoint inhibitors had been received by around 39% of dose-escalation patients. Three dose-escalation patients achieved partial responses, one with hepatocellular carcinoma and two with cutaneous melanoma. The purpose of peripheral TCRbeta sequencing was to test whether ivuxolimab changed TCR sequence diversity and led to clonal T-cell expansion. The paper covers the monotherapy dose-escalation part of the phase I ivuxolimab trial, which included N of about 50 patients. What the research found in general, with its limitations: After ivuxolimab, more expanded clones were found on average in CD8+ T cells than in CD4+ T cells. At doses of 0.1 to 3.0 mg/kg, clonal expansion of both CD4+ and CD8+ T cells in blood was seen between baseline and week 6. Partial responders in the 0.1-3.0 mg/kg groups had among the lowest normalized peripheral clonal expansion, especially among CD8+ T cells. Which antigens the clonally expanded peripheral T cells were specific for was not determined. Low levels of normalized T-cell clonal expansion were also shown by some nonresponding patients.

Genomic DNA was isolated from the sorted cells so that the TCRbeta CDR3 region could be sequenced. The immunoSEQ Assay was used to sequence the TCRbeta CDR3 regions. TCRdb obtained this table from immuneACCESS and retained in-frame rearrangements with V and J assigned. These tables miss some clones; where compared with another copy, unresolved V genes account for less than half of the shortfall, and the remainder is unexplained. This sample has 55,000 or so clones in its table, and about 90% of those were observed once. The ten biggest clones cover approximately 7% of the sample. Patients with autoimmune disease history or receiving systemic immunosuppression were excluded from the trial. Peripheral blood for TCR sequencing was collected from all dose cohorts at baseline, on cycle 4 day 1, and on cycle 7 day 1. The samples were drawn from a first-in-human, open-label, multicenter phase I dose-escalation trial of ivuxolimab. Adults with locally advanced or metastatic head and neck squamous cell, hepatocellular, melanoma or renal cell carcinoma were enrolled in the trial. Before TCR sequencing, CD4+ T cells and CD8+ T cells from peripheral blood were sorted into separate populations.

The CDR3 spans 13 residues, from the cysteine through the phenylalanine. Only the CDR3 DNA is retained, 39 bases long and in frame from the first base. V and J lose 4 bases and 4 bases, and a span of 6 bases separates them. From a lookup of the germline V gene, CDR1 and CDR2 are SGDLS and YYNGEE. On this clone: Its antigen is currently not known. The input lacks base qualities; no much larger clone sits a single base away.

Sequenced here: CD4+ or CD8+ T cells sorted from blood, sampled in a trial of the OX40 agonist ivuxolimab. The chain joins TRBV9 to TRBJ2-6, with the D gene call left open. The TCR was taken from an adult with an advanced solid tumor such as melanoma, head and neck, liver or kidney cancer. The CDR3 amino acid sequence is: CASSPPGANVLTF. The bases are TGTGCCAGCAGCCCCCCGGGGGCCAACGTCCTGACTTTC.